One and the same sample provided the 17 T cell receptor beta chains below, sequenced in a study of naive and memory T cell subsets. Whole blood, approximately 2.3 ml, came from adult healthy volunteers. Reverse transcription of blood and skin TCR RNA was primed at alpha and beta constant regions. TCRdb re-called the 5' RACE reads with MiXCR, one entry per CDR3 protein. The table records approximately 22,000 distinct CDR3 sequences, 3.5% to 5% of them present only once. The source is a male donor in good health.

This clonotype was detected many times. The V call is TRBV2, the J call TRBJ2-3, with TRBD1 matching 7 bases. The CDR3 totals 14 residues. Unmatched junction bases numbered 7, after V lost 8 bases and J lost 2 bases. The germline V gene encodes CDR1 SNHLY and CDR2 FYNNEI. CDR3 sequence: CASHRGIDTDTQYF. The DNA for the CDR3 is TGTGCCAGCCACAGGGGCATAGACACAGATACGCAGTATTTT.

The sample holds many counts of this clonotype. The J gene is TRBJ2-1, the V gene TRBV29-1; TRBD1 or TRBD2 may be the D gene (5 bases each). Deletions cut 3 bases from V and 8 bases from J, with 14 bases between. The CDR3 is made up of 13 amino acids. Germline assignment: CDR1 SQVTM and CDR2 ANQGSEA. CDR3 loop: CSVDGTLRDEQFF. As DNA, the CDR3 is TGCAGCGTTGATGGGACCCTGCGCGATGAGCAGTTCTTC.

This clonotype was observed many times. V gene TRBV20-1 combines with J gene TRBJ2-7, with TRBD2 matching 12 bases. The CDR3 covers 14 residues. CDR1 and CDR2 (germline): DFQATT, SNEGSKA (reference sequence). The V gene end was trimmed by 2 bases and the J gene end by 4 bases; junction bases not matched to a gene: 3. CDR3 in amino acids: CSARKTSGGYEQYF. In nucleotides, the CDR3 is TGCAGTGCTAGAAAGACTAGCGGGGGATACGAGCAGTACTTC.

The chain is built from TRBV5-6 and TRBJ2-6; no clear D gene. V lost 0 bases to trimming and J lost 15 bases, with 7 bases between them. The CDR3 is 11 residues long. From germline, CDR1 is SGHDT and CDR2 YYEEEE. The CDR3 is CASSLAAALTF. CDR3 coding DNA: TGTGCCAGCAGCTTGGCGGCAGCCCTGACTTTC.

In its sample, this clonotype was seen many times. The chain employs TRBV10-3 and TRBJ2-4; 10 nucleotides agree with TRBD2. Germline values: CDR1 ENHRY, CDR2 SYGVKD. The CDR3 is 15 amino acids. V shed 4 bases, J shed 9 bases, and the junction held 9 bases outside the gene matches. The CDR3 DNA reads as TGTGCCATCAGTGCTGGGAGCGAGCGGGGGGGCATTCAGTACTTC. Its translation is CAISAGSERGGIQYF.

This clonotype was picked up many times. The CDR3 loop is CASSLSRFRDRGVNSYNEQFF. The CDR3 DNA reads as TGTGCCAGCAGCTTGTCACGGTTCCGAGACAGGGGGGTTAATTCCTACAATGAGCAGTTCTTC. The J gene is TRBJ2-1, the V gene TRBV5-6; 9 bases agree with TRBD1. Germline values: CDR1 SGHDT, CDR2 YYEEEE. V gave up 1 base and J gave up 1 base; unmatched junction bases: 18. CDR3 length equals 21 residues.

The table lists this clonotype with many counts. CDR3 sequence reads: CSVAGFNQPQHF. The CDR3 region has the DNA TGCAGCGTTGCAGGGTTCAATCAGCCCCAGCATTTT. This sequence joins TRBV29-1 and TRBJ1-5; tentative D call: TRBD1 (5 bases). The V and J ends lost 4 bases and 3 bases respectively, with 7 bases between them. This CDR3 has 12 residues. Germline V gene data show CDR1 as SQVTM and CDR2 as ANQGSEA.

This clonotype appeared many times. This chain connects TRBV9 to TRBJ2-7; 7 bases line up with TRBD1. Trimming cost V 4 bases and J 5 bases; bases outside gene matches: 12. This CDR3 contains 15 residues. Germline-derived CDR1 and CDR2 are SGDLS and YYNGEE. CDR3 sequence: CASSPQMGQRNEQYF. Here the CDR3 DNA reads TGTGCCAGCAGCCCACAGATGGGACAGAGGAACGAGCAGTACTTC.

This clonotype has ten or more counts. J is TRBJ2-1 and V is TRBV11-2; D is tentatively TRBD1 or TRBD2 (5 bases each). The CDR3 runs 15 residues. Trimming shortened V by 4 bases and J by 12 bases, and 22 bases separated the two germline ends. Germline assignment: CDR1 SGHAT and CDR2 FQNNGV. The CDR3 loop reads CASSWGAGTQVWQFF. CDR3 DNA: TGTGCCAGCAGCTGGGGAGCTGGGACCCAGGTCTGGCAGTTCTTC.

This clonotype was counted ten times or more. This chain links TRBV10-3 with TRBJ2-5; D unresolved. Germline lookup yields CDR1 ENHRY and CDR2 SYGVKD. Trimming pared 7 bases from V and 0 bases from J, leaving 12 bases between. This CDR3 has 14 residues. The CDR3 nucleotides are TGTGCCATCACCTCCTCTGGGGACCAAGAGACCCAGTACTTC. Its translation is CAITSSGDQETQYF.

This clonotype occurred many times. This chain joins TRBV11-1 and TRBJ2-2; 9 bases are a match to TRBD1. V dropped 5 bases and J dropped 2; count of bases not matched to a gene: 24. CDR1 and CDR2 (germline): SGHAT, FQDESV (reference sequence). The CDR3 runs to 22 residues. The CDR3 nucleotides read TGTGCCAGCAGCCTACAGCGTGCCGGGACAGGGAAAGCGTCCCAAAACACCGGGGAGCTGTTTTTT. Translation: CASSLQRAGTGKASQNTGELFF.

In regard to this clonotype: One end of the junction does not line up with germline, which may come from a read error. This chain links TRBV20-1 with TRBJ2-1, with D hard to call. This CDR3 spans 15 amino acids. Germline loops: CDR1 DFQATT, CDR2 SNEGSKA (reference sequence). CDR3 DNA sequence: TGCAGTCCCTACCCGGGCAGCAGCTCCTACAGTGAGCAGTTCTTC. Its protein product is CSPYPGSSSYSEQFF.

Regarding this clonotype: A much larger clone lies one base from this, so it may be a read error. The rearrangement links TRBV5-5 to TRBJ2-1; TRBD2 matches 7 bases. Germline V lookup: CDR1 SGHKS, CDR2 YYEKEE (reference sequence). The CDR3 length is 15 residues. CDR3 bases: TGTGCCAACAGCTTGTTGGCGGGGGAATACAATGAGCAGTTCTTC. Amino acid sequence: CANSLLAGEYNEQFF.

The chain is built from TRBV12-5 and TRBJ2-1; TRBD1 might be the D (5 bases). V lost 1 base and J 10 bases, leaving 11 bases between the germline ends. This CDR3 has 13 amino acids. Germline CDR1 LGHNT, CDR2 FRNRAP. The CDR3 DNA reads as TGTGCTAGTGGTTTGGAGGGGTTAGGGGAGCAGTTCTTC. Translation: CASGLEGLGEQFF. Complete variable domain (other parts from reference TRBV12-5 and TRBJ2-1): DARVTQTPRHKVTEMGQEVTMRCQPILGHNTVFWYRQTMMQGLELLAYFRNRAPLDDSGMPKDRFSAEMPDATLATLKIQPSEPRDSAVYFCASGLEGLGEQFFGPGTRLTVL.

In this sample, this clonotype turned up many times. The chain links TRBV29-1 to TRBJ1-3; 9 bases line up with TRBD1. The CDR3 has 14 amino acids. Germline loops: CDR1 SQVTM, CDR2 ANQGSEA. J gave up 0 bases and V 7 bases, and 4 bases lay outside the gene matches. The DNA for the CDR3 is TGCAGCGCTCGGGACAGGGACTCTGGAAACACCATATATTTT. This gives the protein CSARDRDSGNTIYF.

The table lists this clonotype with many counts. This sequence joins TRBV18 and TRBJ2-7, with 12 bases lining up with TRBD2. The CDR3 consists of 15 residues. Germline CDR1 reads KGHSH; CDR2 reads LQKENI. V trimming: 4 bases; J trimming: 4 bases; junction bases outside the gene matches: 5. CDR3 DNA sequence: TGTGCCAGCTCACAGACTAGCGGGAGCCTGTACGAGCAGTACTTC. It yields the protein CASSQTSGSLYEQYF.

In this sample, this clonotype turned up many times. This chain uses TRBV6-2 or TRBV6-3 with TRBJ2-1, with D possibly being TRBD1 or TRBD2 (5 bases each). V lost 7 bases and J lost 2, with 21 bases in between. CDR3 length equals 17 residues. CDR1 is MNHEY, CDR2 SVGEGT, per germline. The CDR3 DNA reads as TGTGCCAGCACCCATGGGTTTGGGGGAACCACCTACAATGAGCAGTTCTTC. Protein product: CASTHGFGGTTYNEQFF.